The 7 T cell receptor beta chains given below trace back to one sample, sequenced in a study of CD8 T cells in ankylosing spondylitis. TCRdb redid the calling of the 5' RACE reads with MiXCR, one entry per CDR3 protein. This table has about 220,000 distinct CDR3 sequences, around 6.6% appearing once. Findings and caveats of the study: Seven or eight highly homologous variants made up a TCR beta motif, and this motif appeared characteristic of ankylosing spondylitis blood.

The antigens of these receptors remain unknown. The material sequenced was blood, either unsorted or a sorted T cell fraction (not recorded which). Source of these receptors: a male donor with ankylosing spondylitis.

Ten or more counts support this clonotype. The J gene is TRBJ2-7, the V gene TRBV28; 10 bases line up with TRBD1. The V segment lost 5 bases and the J segment 1 base; nucleotides outside the gene matches: 5. Germline V gene lookup returns CDR1 MDHEN and CDR2 SYDVKM. This CDR3 contains 15 residues. The chain's CDR3 is CASSLPGQGSYEQYF. Written as DNA, the CDR3 is TGTGCCAGCAGTCTTCCGGGACAGGGGTCCTACGAGCAGTACTTC.

The V call is TRBV20-1, the J call TRBJ2-7, with 9 bases lining up with TRBD1. The ends lost 2 bases at V and 3 bases at J; junction bases unmatched: 5. This CDR3 has 14 residues. From germline, CDR1 is DFQATT and CDR2 SNEGSKA (reference sequence). The DNA of the CDR3 is TGCAGTGCTAGATTGTTGGACAGGGGCTACGAGCAGTACTTC. Protein product: CSARLLDRGYEQYF.

Regarding this clonotype: This sequence may be a read error, since a much larger clone differs from it by one base. The V call is TRBV4-1, the J call TRBJ2-2, with no clear D. V gave up 1 base and J gave up 3 bases, with 15 bases separating them. The CDR3 length is 17 residues. CDR1 MGHRA and CDR2 YSYEKL come from the germline V gene. The CDR3 is CASSQAPDGFYTGELFF. The CDR3, as DNA: TGCGCCAGCAGCCAAGCCCCTGACGGGTTCTACACCGGGGAGCTGTTTTTT.

This clonotype appeared a few times. The chain carries TRBV11-2 and TRBJ2-3; 12 positions agree with TRBD1. The germline V gene has CDR1 SGHAT and CDR2 FQNNGV. This CDR3 contains 16 residues. V was clipped by 5 bases and J by 3 bases; unmatched bases: 6. CDR3 residues: CASSHGTGGRTDTQYF. CDR3 nucleotides: TGTGCCAGCAGCCACGGGACAGGGGGCCGGACAGATACGCAGTATTTT.

In the case of this clonotype: Since a much larger clone is just one base distant, this may be a read error. This chain connects TRBV5-6 to TRBJ2-7; 8 nucleotides line up with TRBD1. The trim removed 5 bases at V and 2 bases at J, leaving 3 bases unmatched. The CDR3 loop spans 13 amino acids. CDR1 is SGHDT, CDR2 YYEEEE, per germline. The CDR3 region has the DNA TGTGCCAGCAGACGGACAGGGACCTACGAGCAGTACTTC. Amino acids: CASRRTGTYEQYF.

This clonotype was detected many times. This rearrangement joins TRBV7-9 to TRBJ2-7; D not resolved. The CDR3 length is 14 residues. Germline CDR1 is SEHNR and CDR2 is FQNEAQ (reference sequence). V lost 2 bases to trimming and J lost 2 bases, with 10 bases between them. DNA of the CDR3: TGTGCCAGCAGCTTATTGGTCAAACCCTACGAGCAGTACTTC. It yields the protein CASSLLVKPYEQYF.

The CDR3 DNA follows: TGCGCCAGCAGCTGGGGATGGGAGTCCTACGAGCAGTACTTC. Translated: CASSWGWESYEQYF. The chain is built from TRBV4-3 and TRBJ2-7, with a weak D call TRBD2 (5 bases). The germline V and J ends were trimmed by 5 bases and 1 base, with 12 bases remaining between them. This CDR3 region has 14 residues. The germline V gene has CDR1 LGHNA and CDR2 YSLEER.